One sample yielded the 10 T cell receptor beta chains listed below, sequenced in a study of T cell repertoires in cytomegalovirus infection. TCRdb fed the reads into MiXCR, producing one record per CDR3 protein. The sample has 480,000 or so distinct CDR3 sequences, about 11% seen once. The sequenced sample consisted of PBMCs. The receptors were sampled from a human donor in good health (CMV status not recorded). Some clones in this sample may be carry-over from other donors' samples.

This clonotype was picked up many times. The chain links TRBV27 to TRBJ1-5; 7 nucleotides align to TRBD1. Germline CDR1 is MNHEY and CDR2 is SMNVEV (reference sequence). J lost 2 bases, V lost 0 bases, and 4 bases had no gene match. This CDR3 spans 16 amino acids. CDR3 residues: CASSLSPGGGNQPQHF. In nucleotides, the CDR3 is TGTGCCAGCAGTTTATCCCCAGGGGGAGGCAATCAGCCCCAGCATTTT.

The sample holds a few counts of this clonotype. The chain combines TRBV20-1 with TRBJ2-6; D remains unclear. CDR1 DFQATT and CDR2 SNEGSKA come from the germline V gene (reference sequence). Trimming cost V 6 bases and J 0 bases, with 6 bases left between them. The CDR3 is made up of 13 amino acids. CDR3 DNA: TGCAGTGCAGGCAGCTCTGGGGCCAACGTCCTGACTTTC. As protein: CSAGSSGANVLTF.

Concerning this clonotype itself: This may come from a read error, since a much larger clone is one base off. CDR3 DNA: TGTGCCAGTAGTATATGGAATGAGCCCCAGCATTTT. It yields the protein CASSIWNEPQHF. The chain carries TRBV19 and TRBJ1-5; D ambiguous. CDR3 length equals 12 residues. V dropped 2 bases and J dropped 8 bases, with 7 bases sitting between them. Per germline, CDR1 LNHDA and CDR2 SQIVND (reference sequence).

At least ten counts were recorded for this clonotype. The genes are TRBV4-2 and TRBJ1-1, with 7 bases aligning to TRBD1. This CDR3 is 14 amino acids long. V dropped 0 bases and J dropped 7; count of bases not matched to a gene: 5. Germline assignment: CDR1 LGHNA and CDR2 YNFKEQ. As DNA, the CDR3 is TGTGCCAGCAGCCAAGACAGGGGGTCGGATGAAGCTTTCTTT. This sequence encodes CASSQDRGSDEAFF.

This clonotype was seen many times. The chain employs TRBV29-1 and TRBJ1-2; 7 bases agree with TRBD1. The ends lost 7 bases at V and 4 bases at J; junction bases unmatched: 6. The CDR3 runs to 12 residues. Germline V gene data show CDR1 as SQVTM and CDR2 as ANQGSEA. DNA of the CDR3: TGCAGCGCGGGGGACAGATCCTATGGCTACACCTTC. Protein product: CSAGDRSYGYTF.

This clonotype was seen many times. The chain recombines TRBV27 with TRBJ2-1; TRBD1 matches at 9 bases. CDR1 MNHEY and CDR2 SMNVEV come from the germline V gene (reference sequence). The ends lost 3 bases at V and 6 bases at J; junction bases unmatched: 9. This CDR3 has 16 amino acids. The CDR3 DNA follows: TGTGCCAGCAGTTTCTCCGGGACAGGGCAAGGCAATGAGCAGTTCTTC. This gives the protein CASSFSGTGQGNEQFF.

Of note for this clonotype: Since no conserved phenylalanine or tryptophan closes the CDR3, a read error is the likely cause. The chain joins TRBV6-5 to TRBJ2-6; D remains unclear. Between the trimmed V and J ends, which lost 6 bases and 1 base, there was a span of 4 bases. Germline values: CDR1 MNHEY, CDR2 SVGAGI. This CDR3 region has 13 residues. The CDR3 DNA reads TGTGCCAGCAGCAGTTCTGGGGCCAACGTCCTGACTTTA. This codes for CASSSSGANVLTL.

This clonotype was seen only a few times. CDR3 nucleotide sequence: TGCAGTGCTAGGGGCCCTTACAATGAGCAGTTCTTC. It yields the protein CSARGPYNEQFF. The V call is TRBV20-1, the J call TRBJ2-1; D unresolved. Per germline, CDR1 DFQATT and CDR2 SNEGSKA (reference sequence). V lost 3 bases, J lost 4 bases, and 7 bases lay in between. The CDR3 consists of 12 residues.

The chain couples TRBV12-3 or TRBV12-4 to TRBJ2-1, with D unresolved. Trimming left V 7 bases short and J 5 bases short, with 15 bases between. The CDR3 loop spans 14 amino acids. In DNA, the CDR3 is TGTGCCAGCACCTCCCACCTAGTTAACAATGAGCAGTTCTTC. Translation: CASTSHLVNNEQFF.

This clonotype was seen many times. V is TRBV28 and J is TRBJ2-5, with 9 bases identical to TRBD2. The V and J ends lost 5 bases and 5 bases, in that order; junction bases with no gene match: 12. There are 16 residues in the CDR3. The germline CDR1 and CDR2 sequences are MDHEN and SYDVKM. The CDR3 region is CASSPSGLAPEETQYF. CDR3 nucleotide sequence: TGTGCCAGCAGTCCGTCAGGACTAGCGCCGGAGGAGACCCAGTACTTC. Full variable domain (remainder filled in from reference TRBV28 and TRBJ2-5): DVKVTQSSRYLVKRTGEKVFLECVQDMDHENMFWYRQDPGLGLRLIYFSYDVKMKEKGDIPEGYSVSREKKERFSLILESASTNQTSMYLCASSPSGLAPEETQYFGPGTRLLVL.